The rows below give T cell receptor beta chains drawn from one sample of a study of blood T cell repertoires in COVID-19. TCRdb keeps only in-frame clones here, not all; method: immunoSEQ multiplex PCR. Altogether 97,000 or so clones are present, around 90% being singletons, with the ten largest covering 5.2%. Sample: peripheral blood. These receptors all come from a woman aged 50 to 65 with COVID-19, enrolled during active disease. The CDR3 runs from the conserved cysteine through the conserved F or W. The D gene is left open where the match is weak. Size tells how often a clone was seen (once, few, many) or the class of an expanded clone, and some rows leave it out.

TRBJ1-2	-	TRBV5-1	TRBD1	CASSTGQGNGYTF	TGCGCCAGCAGCACGGGACAGGGGAATGGCTACACCTTC
TRBJ2-5	few	TRBV18	TRBD1	CASSPGQGVETQYF	TGTGCCAGCTCACCAGGACAGGGGGTAGAGACCCAGTACTTC
TRBJ2-7	-	TRBV6-2/TRBV6-3	TRBD2	CASSFQGGDDEQYF	TGTGCCAGCAGTTTCCAGGGAGGGGACGACGAGCAGTACTTC
TRBJ2-7	-	TRBV12-3/TRBV12-4	-	CASSPVTYEQYF	TGTGCCAGCAGCCCAGTTACCTACGAGCAGTACTTC
TRBJ1-2	-	TRBV7-2	TRBD1	CASSLALAGGRLDYGYTF	TGTGCCAGCAGCTTAGCGCTGGCAGGGGGTAGGCTTGACTATGGCTACACCTTC
TRBJ2-7	-	TRBV9	TRBD1	CASSVRDSLVYEQYF	TGTGCCAGCAGCGTCCGGGACAGCCTAGTCTACGAGCAGTACTTC
TRBJ2-4	-	TRBV6-5	-	CASLQGNIQYF	TGTGCCAGCCTCCAGGGGAACATTCAGTACTTC
TRBJ2-5	-	TRBV19	TRBD2	CASSTSGGETQYF	TGTGCCAGTAGTACTAGCGGGGGTGAGACCCAGTACTTC
TRBJ2-3	-	TRBV20-1	-	CSASRSGTDTQYF	TGCAGTGCTAGTAGATCAGGCACAGATACGCAGTATTTT
TRBJ2-2	-	TRBV10-3	-	CAISQNTYDTGELFF	TGTGCCATCAGCCAGAATACGTACGACACCGGGGAGCTGTTTTTT
TRBJ2-5	-	TRBV4-2	TRBD2	CASSQDGVAGVQETQYF	TGTGCCAGCAGCCAAGATGGGGTAGCGGGGGTACAAGAGACCCAGTACTTC
TRBJ2-7	once	TRBV7-9	-	CASSPGQISIPYEQYF	TGTGCCAGCAGTCCTGGACAGATAAGTATACCATACGAGCAGTACTTC
TRBJ2-5	-	TRBV11-3	TRBD1	CASSLDEGAGETQYF	TGTGCCAGCAGCTTAGACGAGGGGGCGGGCGAGACCCAGTACTTC
TRBJ2-2	-	TRBV28	-	CASSFGTDTGELFF	TGTGCCAGCAGTTTCGGCACAGACACCGGGGAGCTGTTTTTT
TRBJ2-5	few	TRBV7-3	-	CASSSYGETQYF	TGTGCCAGCAGCTCCTACGGGGAGACCCAGTACTTC
TRBJ2-5	-	TRBV4-1	TRBD2	CASSQDRAGGFSETQYF	TGCGCCAGCAGCCAAGATCGCGCGGGGGGGTTCTCAGAGACCCAGTACTTC
TRBJ1-4	-	TRBV5-1	-	CASSSDTREKLFF	TGCGCCAGCAGCTCAGACACGCGCGAAAAACTGTTTTTT
TRBJ1-2	-	TRBV27	TRBD1	CASSPGTGGIYGYTF	TGTGCCAGCAGCCCGGGGACAGGGGGGATTTATGGCTACACCTTC
TRBJ2-7	-	TRBV2	TRBD1	CASTGTGSYEQYF	TGTGCCAGCACCGGGACAGGAAGCTACGAGCAGTACTTC
TRBJ2-1	-	TRBV12-3/TRBV12-4	TRBD2	CASRRAGEQFF	TGTGCCAGCAGACGAGCGGGAGAGCAGTTCTTC
TRBJ1-5	-	TRBV2	-	CASRGHDYSNQPQHF	TGTGCCAGCAGGGGACATGACTATAGCAATCAGCCCCAGCATTTT
TRBJ1-3	-	TRBV5-6	-	CASRYSGSGNTIYF	TGTGCCAGCCGCTATTCAGGGTCTGGAAACACCATATATTTT
TRBJ2-3	-	TRBV5-1	-	CASSPGLYTDTQYF	TGCGCCAGCAGCCCGGGACTGTACACAGATACGCAGTATTTT
TRBJ1-4	-	TRBV30	-	CAWSVNFATNEKLFF	TGTGCCTGGAGTGTAAACTTCGCAACTAATGAAAAACTGTTTTTT
TRBJ1-5	-	TRBV28	TRBD1	CASKGTAYSNQPQHF	TGTGCCAGCAAGGGGACAGCATATAGCAATCAGCCCCAGCATTTT
TRBJ2-1	-	TRBV30	TRBD2	CAWSVGRGDEQFF	TGTGCCTGGAGTGTAGGGCGGGGGGATGAGCAGTTCTTC
TRBJ1-1	-	TRBV11-3	TRBD1	CASSTGQVNTEAFF	TGTGCCAGCAGCACAGGACAGGTGAACACTGAAGCTTTCTTT
TRBJ2-3	once	TRBV4-1	-	CASSQDQGGPSTDTQYF	TGCGCCAGCAGCCAAGATCAGGGCGGTCCTAGCACAGATACGCAGTATTTT
TRBJ1-1	-	TRBV6-6	-	CASSYWGDEAFF	TGTGCCAGCAGTTATTGGGGAGATGAAGCTTTCTTT
TRBJ2-1	-	TRBV2	-	CASSQNNEQFF	TGTGCCAGCAGTCAGAACAATGAGCAGTTCTTC
TRBJ1-4	-	TRBV5-1	TRBD1	CASSTWTGGNEKLFF	TGCGCCAGCAGCACCTGGACAGGAGGTAATGAAAAACTGTTTTTT
TRBJ1-3	-	TRBV28	TRBD1	CASSLYLRGQGAHTIYF	TGTGCCAGCAGTTTATACCTCCGGGGACAGGGCGCACACACCATATATTTT
TRBJ2-5	-	TRBV6-5	TRBD1	CASSSAGRGRGETQYF	TGTGCCAGCAGTTCCGCGGGCAGGGGGCGTGGAGAGACCCAGTACTTC
TRBJ1-2	-	TRBV15	-	CATSRAGGGGYTF	TGTGCCACCAGCAGAGCAGGCGGGGGTGGCTACACCTTC
TRBJ1-2	-	TRBV19	TRBD1	CASSLDRGNYGYTF	TGTGCCAGTAGTTTGGACAGGGGGAACTATGGCTACACCTTC
TRBJ2-3	-	TRBV7-9	TRBD1	CASSSTGANTQYF	TGTGCCAGCAGCTCAACAGGGGCAAATACGCAGTATTTT
TRBJ2-7	-	TRBV5-4	TRBD1	CASSLTGASRNEQYF	TGTGCCAGCAGCCTAACAGGGGCGTCTAGGAACGAGCAGTACTTC
TRBJ1-2	-	TRBV19	-	CASKASRGYTF	TGTGCCAGCAAAGCCTCGAGGGGCTACACCTTC
TRBJ2-1	-	TRBV5-1	TRBD2	CASSPRTSGGANEQFF	TGCGCCAGCAGCCCCCGGACTAGCGGGGGGGCCAATGAGCAGTTCTTC
TRBJ2-5	-	TRBV5-1	-	CASSLGQQETQYF	TGCGCCAGCAGCTTGGGGCAGCAAGAGACCCAGTACTTC
TRBJ1-2	-	TRBV19	TRBD1	CASTLGQGSGYTF	TGTGCCAGTACACTGGGACAGGGGAGTGGCTACACCTTC
TRBJ1-1	-	TRBV4-2	-	CASRQGKGLNTEAFF	TGTGCCAGCAGGCAGGGCAAAGGGCTAAACACTGAAGCTTTCTTT
TRBJ1-4	-	TRBV6-5	-	CASSRTFNEKLFF	TGTGCCAGCAGCAGGACTTTTAATGAAAAACTGTTTTTT
TRBJ2-5	-	TRBV18	-	CATSPGTEETQYF	TGTGCCACCTCCCCCGGGACTGAAGAGACCCAGTACTTC
TRBJ2-2	few	TRBV25-1	-	CASSDRDWNTGELFF	TGTGCCAGCAGTGACCGGGACTGGAACACCGGGGAGCTGTTTTTT